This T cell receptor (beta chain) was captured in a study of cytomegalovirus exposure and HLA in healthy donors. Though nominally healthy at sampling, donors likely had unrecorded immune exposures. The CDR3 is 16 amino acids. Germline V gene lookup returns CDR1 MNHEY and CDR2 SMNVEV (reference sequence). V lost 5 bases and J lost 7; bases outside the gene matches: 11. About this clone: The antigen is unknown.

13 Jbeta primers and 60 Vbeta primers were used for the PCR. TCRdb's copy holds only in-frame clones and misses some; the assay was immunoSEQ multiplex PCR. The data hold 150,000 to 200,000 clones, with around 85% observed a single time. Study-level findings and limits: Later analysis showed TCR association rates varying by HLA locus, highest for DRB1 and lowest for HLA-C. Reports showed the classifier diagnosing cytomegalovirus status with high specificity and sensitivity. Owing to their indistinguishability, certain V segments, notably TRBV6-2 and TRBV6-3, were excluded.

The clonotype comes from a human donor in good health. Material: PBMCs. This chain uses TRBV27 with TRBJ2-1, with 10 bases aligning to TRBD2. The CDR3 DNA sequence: TGTGCCAGCAGTAAGGAGCGGGGGGGCCTGTGGAATGAGCAGTTCTTC. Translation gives CASSKERGGLWNEQFF.